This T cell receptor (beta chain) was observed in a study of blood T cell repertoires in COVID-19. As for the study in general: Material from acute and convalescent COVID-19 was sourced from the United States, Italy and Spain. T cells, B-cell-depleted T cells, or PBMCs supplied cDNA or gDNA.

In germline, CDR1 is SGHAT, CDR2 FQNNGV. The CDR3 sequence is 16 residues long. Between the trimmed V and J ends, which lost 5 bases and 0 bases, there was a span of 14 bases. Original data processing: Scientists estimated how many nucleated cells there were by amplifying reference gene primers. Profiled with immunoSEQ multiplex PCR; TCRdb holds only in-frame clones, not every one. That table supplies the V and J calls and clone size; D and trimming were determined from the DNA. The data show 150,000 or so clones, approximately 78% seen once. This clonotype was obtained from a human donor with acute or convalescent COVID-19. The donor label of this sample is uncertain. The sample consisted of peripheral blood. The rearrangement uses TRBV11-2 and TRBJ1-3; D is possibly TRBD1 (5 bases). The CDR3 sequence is CASSKPQGASGNTIYF. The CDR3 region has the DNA TGTGCCAGCAGCAAACCTCAGGGCGCCTCTGGAAACACCATATATTTT. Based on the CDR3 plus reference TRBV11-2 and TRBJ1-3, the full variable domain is EAGVAQSPRYKIIEKRQSVAFWCNPISGHATLYWYQQILGQGPKLLIQFQNNGVVDDSQLPKDRFSAERLKGVDSTLKIQPAKLEDSAVYLCASSKPQGASGNTIYFGEGSWLTVV.